This T cell receptor beta chain was sequenced in a study of shared clonotypes between healthy human individuals. As for the study in general: Plates per donor: three CD4 naive, three CD4 memory, two CD8 naive, one CD8 memory.

Clones were sequenced by immunoSEQ multiplex PCR, and TCRdb holds only the in-frame ones, with some missing. This sample carries some 1,600,000 clones, nearly 99% of them seen once, and the ten largest clones take around 0.47%. There are 19 residues in the CDR3. Trimming cost V 3 bases and J 2 bases; bases outside gene matches: 13. CDR1 and CDR2 from the germline V gene are LNHDA and SQIVND (reference sequence). General study findings and limits: The researchers took only blood, and tissue repertoires probably look different.

Recent vaccinations or acute infections were absent in the healthy HIV-negative adult donors. On this clone: Its cognate antigen is unknown.

The sequence came from a man aged 30-40 years in good health. V usage is TRBV19 and J usage is TRBJ2-7; TRBD2 matches 13 bases. Input material: naive CD4+ T cells sorted from blood. Documented subset: CD45RA+ positively selected. The CDR3 coding sequence is TGTGCCAGTAGTATGGGGACTAGCGGGACACTTGCCTCCCCCTACGAGCAGTACTTC. Residues: CASSMGTSGTLASPYEQYF.